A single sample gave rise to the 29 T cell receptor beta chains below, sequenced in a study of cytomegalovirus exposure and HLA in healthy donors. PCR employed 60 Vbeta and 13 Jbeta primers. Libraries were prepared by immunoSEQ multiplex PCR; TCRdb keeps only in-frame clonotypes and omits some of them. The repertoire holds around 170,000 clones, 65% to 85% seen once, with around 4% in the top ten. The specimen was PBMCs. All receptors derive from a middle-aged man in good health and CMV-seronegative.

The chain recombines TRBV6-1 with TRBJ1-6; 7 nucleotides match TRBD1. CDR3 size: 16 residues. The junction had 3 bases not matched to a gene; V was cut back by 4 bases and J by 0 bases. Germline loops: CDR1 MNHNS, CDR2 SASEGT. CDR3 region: CASSARQGSYNSPLHF. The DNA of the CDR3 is TGTGCCAGCAGTGCTAGACAGGGCTCCTATAATTCACCCCTCCACTTT.

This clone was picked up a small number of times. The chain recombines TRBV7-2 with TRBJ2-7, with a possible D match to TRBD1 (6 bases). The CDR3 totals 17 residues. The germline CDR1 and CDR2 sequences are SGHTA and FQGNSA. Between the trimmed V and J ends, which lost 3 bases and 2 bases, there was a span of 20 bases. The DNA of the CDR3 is TGTGCCAGCAGCTTGGGACCTTCAGGGACAACACCCTACGAGCAGTACTTC. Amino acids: CASSLGPSGTTPYEQYF.

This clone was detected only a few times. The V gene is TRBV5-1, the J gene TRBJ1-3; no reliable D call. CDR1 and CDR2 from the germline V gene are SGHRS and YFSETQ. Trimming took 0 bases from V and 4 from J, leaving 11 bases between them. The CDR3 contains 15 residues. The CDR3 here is CASSLGAANGNTIYF. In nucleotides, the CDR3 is TGCGCCAGCAGCTTGGGGGCAGCTAACGGAAACACCATATATTTT. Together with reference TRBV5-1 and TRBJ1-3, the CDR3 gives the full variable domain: KAGVTQTPRYLIKTRGQQVTLSCSPISGHRSVSWYQQTPGQGLQFLFEYFSETQRNKGNFPGRFSGRQFSNSRSEMNVSTLELGDSALYLCASSLGAANGNTIYFGEGSWLTVV.

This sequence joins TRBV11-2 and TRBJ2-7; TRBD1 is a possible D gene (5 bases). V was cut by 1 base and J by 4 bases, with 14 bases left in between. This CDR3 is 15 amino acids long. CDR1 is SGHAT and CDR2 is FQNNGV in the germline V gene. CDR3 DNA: TGTGCCAGCAGCTTAGCCTCAGGGCTCAGTTACGAGCAGTACTTC. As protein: CASSLASGLSYEQYF.

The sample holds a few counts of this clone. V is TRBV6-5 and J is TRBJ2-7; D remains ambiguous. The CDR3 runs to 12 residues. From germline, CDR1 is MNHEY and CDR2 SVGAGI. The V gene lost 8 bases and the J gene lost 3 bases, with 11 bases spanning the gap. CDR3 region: CASQRVGYEQYF. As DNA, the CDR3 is TGTGCCAGCCAGCGTGTCGGCTACGAGCAGTACTTC.

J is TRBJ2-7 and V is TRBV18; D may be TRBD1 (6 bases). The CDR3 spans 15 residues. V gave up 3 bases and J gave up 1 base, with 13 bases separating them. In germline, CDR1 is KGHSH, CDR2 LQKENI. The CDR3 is CASSPPGATSYEQYF. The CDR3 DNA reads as TGTGCCAGCTCACCGCCAGGGGCAACTTCCTACGAGCAGTACTTC.

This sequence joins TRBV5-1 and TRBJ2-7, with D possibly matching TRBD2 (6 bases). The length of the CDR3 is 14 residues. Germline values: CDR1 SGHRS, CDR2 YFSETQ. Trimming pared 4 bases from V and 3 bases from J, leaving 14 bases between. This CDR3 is CASSPTTGGYEQYF. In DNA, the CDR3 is TGCGCCAGCAGCCCGACCACCGGGGGCTACGAGCAGTACTTC.

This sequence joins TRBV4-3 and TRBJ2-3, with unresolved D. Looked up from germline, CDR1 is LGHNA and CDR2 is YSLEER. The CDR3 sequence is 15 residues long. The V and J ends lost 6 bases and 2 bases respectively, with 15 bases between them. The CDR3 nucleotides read TGCGCCAGCAGTCGCACACCCAGTTACACAGATACGCAGTATTTT. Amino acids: CASSRTPSYTDTQYF.

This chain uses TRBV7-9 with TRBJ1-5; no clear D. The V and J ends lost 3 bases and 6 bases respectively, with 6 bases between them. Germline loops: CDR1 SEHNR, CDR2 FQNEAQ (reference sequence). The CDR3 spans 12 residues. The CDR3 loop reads CASSFAGQPQHF. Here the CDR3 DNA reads TGTGCCAGCAGCTTCGCAGGTCAGCCCCAGCATTTT.

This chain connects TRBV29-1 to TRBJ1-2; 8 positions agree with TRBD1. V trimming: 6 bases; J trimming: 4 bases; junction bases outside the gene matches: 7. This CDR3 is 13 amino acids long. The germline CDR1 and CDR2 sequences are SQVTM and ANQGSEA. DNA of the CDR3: TGCAGCGTACAGGGGGGGAATGTCTATGGCTACACCTTC. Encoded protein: CSVQGGNVYGYTF. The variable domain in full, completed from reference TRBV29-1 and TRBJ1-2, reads SAVISQKPSRDICQRGTSLTIQCQVDSQVTMMFWYRQQPGQSLTLIATANQGSEATYESGFVIDKFPISRPNLTFSTLTVSNMSPEDSSIYLCSVQGGNVYGYTFGSGTRLTVV.

The DNA of the CDR3 is TGTGCCATCAGCCTGACAGGGAGCGGCACTGAAGCTTTCTTT. Residues: CAISLTGSGTEAFF. The chain links TRBV10-3 to TRBJ1-1; 7 bases are a match to TRBD1. The CDR3 loop spans 14 amino acids. After removal of 6 bases from V and 4 bases from J, the junction contained 8 bases not matched to a gene. CDR1 and CDR2 from the germline V gene are ENHRY and SYGVKD.

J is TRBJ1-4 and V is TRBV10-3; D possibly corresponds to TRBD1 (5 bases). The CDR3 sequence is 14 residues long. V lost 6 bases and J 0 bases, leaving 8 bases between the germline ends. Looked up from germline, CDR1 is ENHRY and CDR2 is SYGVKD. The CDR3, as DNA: TGTGCCATCAGAGGGGCCGCAACTAATGAAAAACTGTTTTTT. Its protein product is CAIRGAATNEKLFF.

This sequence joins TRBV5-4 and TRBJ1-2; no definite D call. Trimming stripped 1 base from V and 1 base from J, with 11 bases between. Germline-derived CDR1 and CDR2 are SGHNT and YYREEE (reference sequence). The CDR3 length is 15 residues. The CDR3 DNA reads TGTGCCAGCAGCTTGAATCCCGTCGGTAACTATGGCTACACCTTC. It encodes CASSLNPVGNYGYTF.

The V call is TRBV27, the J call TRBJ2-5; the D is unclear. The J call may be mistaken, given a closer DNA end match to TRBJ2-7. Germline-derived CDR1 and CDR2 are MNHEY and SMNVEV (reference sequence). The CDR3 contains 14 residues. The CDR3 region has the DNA TGTGCCAGCAGGCTACTGAGTAGCTCCTACGAGCAGTACTTC. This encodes CASRLLSSSYEQYF.

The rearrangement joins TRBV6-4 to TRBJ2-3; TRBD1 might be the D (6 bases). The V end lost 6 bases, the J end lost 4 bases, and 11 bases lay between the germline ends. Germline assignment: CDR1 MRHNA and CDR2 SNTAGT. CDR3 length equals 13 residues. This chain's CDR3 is CASSVGQSDTQYF. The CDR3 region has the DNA TGTGCCAGCAGCGTCGGACAGTCAGATACGCAGTATTTT.

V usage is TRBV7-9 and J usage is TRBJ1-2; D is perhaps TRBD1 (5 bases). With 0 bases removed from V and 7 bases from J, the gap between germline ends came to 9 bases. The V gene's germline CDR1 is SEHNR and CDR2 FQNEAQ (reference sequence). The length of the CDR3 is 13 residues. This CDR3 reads CASSLAGGGGYTF. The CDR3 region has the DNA TGTGCCAGCAGCTTAGCGGGGGGAGGTGGCTACACCTTC.

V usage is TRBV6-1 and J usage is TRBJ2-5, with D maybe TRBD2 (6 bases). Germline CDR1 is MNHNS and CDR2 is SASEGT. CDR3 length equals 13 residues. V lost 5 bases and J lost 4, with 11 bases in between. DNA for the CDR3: TGTGCCAGCAGTCCTCAGGGAGGAGAGACCCAGTACTTC. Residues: CASSPQGGETQYF.

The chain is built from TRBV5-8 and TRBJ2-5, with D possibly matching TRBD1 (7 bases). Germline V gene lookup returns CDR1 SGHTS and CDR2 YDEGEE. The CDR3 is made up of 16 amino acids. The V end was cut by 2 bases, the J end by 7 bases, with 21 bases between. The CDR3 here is CASSLWGDSQRGTQYF. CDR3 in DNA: TGTGCCAGCAGCTTATGGGGGGACAGCCAGAGGGGGACCCAGTACTTC.

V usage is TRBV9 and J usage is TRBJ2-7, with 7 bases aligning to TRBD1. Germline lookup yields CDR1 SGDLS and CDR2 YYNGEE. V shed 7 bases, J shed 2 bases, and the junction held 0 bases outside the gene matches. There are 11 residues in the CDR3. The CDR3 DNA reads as TGTGCCAGCGGGACAGCCTACGAGCAGTACTTC. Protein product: CASGTAYEQYF.

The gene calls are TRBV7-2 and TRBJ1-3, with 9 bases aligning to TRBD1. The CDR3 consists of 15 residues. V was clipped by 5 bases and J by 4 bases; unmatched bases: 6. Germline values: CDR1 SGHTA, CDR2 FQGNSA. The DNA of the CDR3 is TGTGCCAGCAGCATAGGGACAGGGACAGGAAACACCATATATTTT. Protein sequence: CASSIGTGTGNTIYF.

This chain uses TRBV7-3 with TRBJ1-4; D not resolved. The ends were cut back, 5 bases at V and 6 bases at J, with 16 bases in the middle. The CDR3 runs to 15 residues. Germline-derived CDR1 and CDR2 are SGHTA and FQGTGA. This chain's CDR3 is CASSHRGNPDEKLFF. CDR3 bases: TGTGCCAGCAGCCATCGGGGTAACCCGGATGAAAAACTGTTTTTT.

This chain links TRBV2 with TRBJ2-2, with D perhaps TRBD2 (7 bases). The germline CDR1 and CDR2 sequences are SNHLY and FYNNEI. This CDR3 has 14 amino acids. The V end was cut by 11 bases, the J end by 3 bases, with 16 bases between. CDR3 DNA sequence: TGTGCCGGGAAAGGGGGGGCGGACACCGGGGAGCTGTTTTTT. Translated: CAGKGGADTGELFF.

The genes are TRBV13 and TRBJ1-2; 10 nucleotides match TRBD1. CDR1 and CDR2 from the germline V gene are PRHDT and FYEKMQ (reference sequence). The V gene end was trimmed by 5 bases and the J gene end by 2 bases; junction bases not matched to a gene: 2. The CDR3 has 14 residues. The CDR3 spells CASSRQGANYGYTF. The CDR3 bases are TGTGCCAGCAGCAGACAGGGGGCAAACTATGGCTACACCTTC.

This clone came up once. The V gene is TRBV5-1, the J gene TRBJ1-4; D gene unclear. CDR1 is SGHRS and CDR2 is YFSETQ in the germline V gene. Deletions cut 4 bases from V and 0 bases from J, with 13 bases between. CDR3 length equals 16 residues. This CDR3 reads CASSRGDLATNEKLFF. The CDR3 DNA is TGCGCCAGCAGCCGCGGAGACCTTGCAACTAATGAAAAACTGTTTTTT.

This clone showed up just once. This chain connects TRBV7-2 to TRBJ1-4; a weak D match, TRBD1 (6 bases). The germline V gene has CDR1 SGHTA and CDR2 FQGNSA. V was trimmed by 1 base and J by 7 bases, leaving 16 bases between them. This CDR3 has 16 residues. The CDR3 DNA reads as TGTGCCAGCAGCTTAGTGGTTGGGGGCTGGGGTGAAAAACTGTTTTTT. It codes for CASSLVVGGWGEKLFF.

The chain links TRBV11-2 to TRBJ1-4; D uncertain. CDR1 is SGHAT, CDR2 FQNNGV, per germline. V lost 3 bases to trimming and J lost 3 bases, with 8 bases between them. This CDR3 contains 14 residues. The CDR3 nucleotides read TGTGCCAGCAGCTTCTCCGGGGCTAATGAAAAACTGTTTTTT. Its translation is CASSFSGANEKLFF.

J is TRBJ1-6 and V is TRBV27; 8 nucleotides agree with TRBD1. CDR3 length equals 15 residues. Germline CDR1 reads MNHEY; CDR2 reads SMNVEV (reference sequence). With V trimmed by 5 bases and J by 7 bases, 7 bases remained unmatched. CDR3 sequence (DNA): TGTGCCAGCAGTCCACGACAGGGGAAGAATTCACCCCTCCACTTT. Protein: CASSPRQGKNSPLHF.

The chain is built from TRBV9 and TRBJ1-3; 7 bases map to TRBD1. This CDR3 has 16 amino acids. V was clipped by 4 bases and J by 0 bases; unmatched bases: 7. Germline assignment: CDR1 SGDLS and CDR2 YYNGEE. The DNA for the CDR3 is TGTGCCAGCAGCACTCGACAGGGATACTCTGGAAACACCATATATTTT. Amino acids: CASSTRQGYSGNTIYF. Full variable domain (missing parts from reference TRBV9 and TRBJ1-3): DSGVTQTPKHLITATGQRVTLRCSPRSGDLSVYWYQQSLDQGLQFLIQYYNGEERAKGNILERFSAQQFPDLHSELNLSSLELGDSALYFCASSTRQGYSGNTIYFGEGSWLTVV.

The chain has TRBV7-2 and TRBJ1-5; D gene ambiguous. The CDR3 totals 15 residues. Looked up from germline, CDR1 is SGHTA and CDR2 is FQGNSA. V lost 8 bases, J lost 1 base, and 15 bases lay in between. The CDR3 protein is CASSVEAPSNQPQHF. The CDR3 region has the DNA TGTGCCAGCTCGGTCGAGGCCCCGAGCAATCAGCCCCAGCATTTT.